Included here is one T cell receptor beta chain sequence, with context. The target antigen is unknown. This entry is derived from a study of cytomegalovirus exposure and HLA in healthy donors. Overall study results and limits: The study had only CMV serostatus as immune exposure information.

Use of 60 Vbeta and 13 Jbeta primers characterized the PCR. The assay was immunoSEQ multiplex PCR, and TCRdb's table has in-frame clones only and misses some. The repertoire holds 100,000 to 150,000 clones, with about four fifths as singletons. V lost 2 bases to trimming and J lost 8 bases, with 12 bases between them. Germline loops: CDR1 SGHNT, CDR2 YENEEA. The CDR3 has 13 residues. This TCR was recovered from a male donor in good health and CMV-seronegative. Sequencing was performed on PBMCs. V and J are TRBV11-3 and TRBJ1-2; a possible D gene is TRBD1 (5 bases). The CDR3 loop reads CASSLFSGNGYTF. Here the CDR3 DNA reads TGTGCCAGCAGCTTATTTTCAGGGAACGGCTACACCTTC.